These 12 T cell receptor beta chains came from one sample sequenced in a study of blood T cell repertoires in COVID-19. Some clones are missing from TCRdb's copy, which holds only in-frame ones; the method was immunoSEQ multiplex PCR. This sample has 300,000 to 350,000 clones, with nearly 90% found just once. Sequenced material: PBMCs or T cells enriched from blood (not recorded which). The receptors stem from a woman between 18 and 30 years old with acute COVID-19.

CDR3 DNA sequence: TGCGCCAGCAGCTCCGGGACTAGCGACAATGAGCAGTTCTTC. Encoded protein: CASSSGTSDNEQFF. The V call is TRBV5-1, the J call TRBJ2-1, with 10 bases that match TRBD2. The CDR3 is 14 residues long. Germline V CDR1 and CDR2: SGHRS, YFSETQ. The trim removed 3 bases at V and 5 bases at J, leaving 2 bases unmatched.

The gene calls are TRBV6-5 and TRBJ1-5, with 7 bases fitting TRBD1. Germline V lookup: CDR1 MNHEY, CDR2 SVGAGI. V trimming: 6 bases; J trimming: 6 bases; junction bases outside the gene matches: 8. This CDR3 has 14 amino acids. The CDR3 loop reads CASSPGTDPQPQHF. The CDR3, as DNA: TGTGCCAGCAGCCCCGGGACAGATCCTCAGCCCCAGCATTTT.

In this sample, this clone turned up a few times. The V call is TRBV6-5, the J call TRBJ1-1, with D perhaps TRBD1 (5 bases). Germline V gene data show CDR1 as MNHEY and CDR2 as SVGAGI. Trimming took 5 bases from V and 0 from J, leaving 7 bases between them. The CDR3 covers 13 residues. In DNA, the CDR3 is TGTGCCAGCAGTCAGGGCTTGAACACTGAAGCTTTCTTT. This encodes CASSQGLNTEAFF.

CDR3 sequence reads: CSASDRDYEQYF. CDR3 bases: TGCAGTGCTAGTGACAGGGACTACGAGCAGTACTTC. The chain joins TRBV20-1 to TRBJ2-7, with 7 bases fitting TRBD1. This CDR3 has 12 amino acids. Germline loops: CDR1 DFQATT, CDR2 SNEGSKA (reference sequence). The V and J ends lost 3 bases and 3 bases, in that order; junction bases with no gene match: 2.

Points on this clone: Other DNA sequences of this sample code for an identical CDR3. The genes are TRBV7-9 and TRBJ1-5, with 8 bases identical to TRBD1. Germline V gene data show CDR1 as SEHNR and CDR2 as FQNEAQ (reference sequence). Trimming at V came to 5 bases and at J to 2 bases, leaving 2 bases not matched to a gene. CDR3 length: 14 amino acids. The CDR3 here is CASSLTGGNQPQHF. CDR3 bases: TGTGCCAGCAGCCTGACAGGGGGCAATCAGCCCCAGCATTTT.

The CDR3 protein is CASSEGDRAQPQHF. CDR3 DNA: TGTGCCAGCAGTGAAGGGGACAGGGCTCAGCCCCAGCATTTT. V and J are TRBV6-1 and TRBJ1-5; TRBD1 matches at 9 bases. Germline CDR1 reads MNHNS; CDR2 reads SASEGT. Losses at the gene ends were 1 base for V and 6 bases for J; bases not matched to a gene: 1. The CDR3 totals 14 residues.

The V and J genes are TRBV19 and TRBJ1-5; D unclear. CDR3 size: 17 residues. Trimming shortened V by 3 bases and J by 0 bases, and 15 bases separated the two germline ends. Germline CDR1 LNHDA, CDR2 SQIVND (reference sequence). In DNA form, the CDR3 reads TGTGCCAGTAGTATGAGGGTGAGGGCTTATAGCAATCAGCCCCAGCATTTT. Residues: CASSMRVRAYSNQPQHF.

The chain employs TRBV19 and TRBJ2-7; 13 bases match TRBD2. Trimming took 6 bases from V and 7 from J; bases not matched to a gene: 6. CDR1 is LNHDA, CDR2 SQIVND, per germline (reference sequence). The CDR3 has 14 residues. The CDR3 loop reads CASSLGLAGREQYF. The CDR3 DNA reads as TGTGCCAGTAGCCTGGGACTAGCGGGACGGGAGCAGTACTTC.

The chain joins TRBV4-2 to TRBJ2-7; perhaps TRBD1 as D (5 bases). This CDR3 region has 15 residues. Trimming removed 0 bases from V and 2 bases from J, with 11 bases in between. Germline CDR1 LGHNA, CDR2 YNFKEQ. CDR3 in DNA: TGTGCCAGCAGCCAAGACTCAGGGCCCCCCTACGAGCAGTACTTC. This translates into CASSQDSGPPYEQYF.

Note on this clone: The sample contains more than one DNA sequence encoding this CDR3. The chain couples TRBV11-2 to TRBJ2-7; D call uncertain. This CDR3 spans 13 amino acids. Germline loops: CDR1 SGHAT, CDR2 FQNNGV. V was shortened by 0 bases and J by 4 bases, with 7 bases between the two germline ends. The CDR3 DNA follows: TGTGCCAGCAGCTTAGATGTGAGGTACGAGCAGTACTTC. This sequence encodes CASSLDVRYEQYF.

This rearrangement joins TRBV5-1 to TRBJ2-7, with 8 bases fitting TRBD2. The length of the CDR3 is 16 residues. Germline CDR1 SGHRS, CDR2 YFSETQ. The V gene end was trimmed by 0 bases and the J gene end by 2 bases; junction bases not matched to a gene: 7. The CDR3 loop is CASSLALAGTPYEQYF. For the CDR3, the DNA is TGCGCCAGCAGCTTGGCCCTAGCGGGTACCCCCTACGAGCAGTACTTC.

This sequence joins TRBV27 and TRBJ2-7, with D uncertain. The V gene's germline CDR1 is MNHEY and CDR2 SMNVEV (reference sequence). V lost 6 bases and J 3 bases, leaving 18 bases between the germline ends. The CDR3 is made up of 15 amino acids. The CDR3 DNA sequence: TGTGCCAGCAGCCCGGCGACCCAGGAACTCTACGAGCAGTACTTC. Translating gives CASSPATQELYEQYF.